This T cell receptor (beta chain) was recorded in a study of blood T cell repertoires in COVID-19 (dated by TCRdb to the early 2020s). Background on the whole study: The collaborator samples originated in the United States, Italy and Spain and spanned the acute and convalescent phases of COVID-19. The prospective study material was composed of cDNA or gDNA derived from T cells, B-cell-depleted T cells, or PBMCs. Deeply sampled blood TCRbeta repertoires from subjects exposed to, actively infected with, or recovered from COVID-19 were included in the dataset. The repertoires were made available in a free public database intended to serve as a resource for research on the immune response to SARS-CoV-2. The samples were drawn from two sources: the first 160 participants of the ongoing ImmuneRACE study, and approximately 1,300 subjects contributed by 6 global collaborators. Nearly every sample came with metadata listing a de-identified subject ID, COVID-19 status, age in years and sex. HLA class I and class II types, where available, came from metadata supplied by the sample provider rather than from assay-based typing. Study-wide findings and limitations: The quantity of clinical and demographic metadata differed by source and by participant and was supplied without curation.

At the junction V is shortened by 3 bases and J by 0 bases, with 9 bases in between. There are 15 amino acids in the CDR3, from cysteine to phenylalanine inclusive. Here the CDR3 DNA is all that survives: 45 bases in frame from base 1. For CDR1 and CDR2, the germline V gene lists KGHSH and LQKENI. TCRbeta CDR3 regions were amplified from genomic DNA using the immunoSEQ Assay, a bias-controlled multiplex PCR. On the study's bioinformatics: The number of nucleated cells in each sample was estimated by amplification of reference gene primers within the assay. Sequence reads were collapsed and filtered to measure the absolute abundance of every unique TCRbeta CDR3 rearrangement. For each sample, productive Simpson clonality was calculated by taking the square root of Simpson's diversity index across productive rearrangements. TCRdb's version of the immuneACCESS table is confined to in-frame rearrangements and falls short of the full clone set. An unresolved V gene accounts for under half of the shortfall where checked; the remainder is of unknown origin. The V and J calls and clone size are taken from that table; D and trimming were inferred from the DNA. Recorded for this sample are tens of thousands of clones; roughly 87% of them occurred a single time. Roughly 5.7% of the sample is in the top ten clones.

Details on this clone: Its antigen is currently not known. No clone much larger than this one lies a single base away; base qualities are absent.

Whole blood was collected in K2EDTA tubes by collaborating institutions according to the institutions' own protocols. For TCRbeta analysis, collaborators shipped samples in one of three forms: frozen whole blood, isolated PBMCs, or DNA extracted from either of those sample types. The sample taken for sequencing was peripheral blood. The source of this sequence is a man in his 60s with acute or convalescent COVID-19. Rearrangement joined TRBV18 to TRBJ1-5, with the D segment identity uncertain. The CDR3 is CASSPNSYSNQPQHF. The base sequence is TGTGCCAGCTCACCGAACAGCTATAGCAATCAGCCCCAGCATTTT.